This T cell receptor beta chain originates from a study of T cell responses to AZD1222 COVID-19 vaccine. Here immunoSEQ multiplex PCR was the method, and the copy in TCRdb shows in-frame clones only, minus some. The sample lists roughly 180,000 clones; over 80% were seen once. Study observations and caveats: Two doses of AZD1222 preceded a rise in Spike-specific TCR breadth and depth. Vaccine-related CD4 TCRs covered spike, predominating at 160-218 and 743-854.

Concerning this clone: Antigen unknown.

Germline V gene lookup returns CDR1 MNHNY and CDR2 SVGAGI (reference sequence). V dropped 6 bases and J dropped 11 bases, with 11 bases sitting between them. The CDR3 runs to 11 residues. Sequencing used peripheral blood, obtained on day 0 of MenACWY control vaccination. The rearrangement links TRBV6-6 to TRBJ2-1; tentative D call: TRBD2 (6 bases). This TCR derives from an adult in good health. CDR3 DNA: TGTGCCAGCAGCCGCGGGACCCAGCAGTTCTTC. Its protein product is CASSRGTQQFF.